This T cell receptor (beta chain) was retrieved from a study of T-cell reconstitution after alpha-beta-depleted transplantation in children. Findings and caveats of the study: Day-60 TCRbeta diversity that was high in some patients was derived from surviving recipient T cells and thymic progenitors. At the one-year point after transplant, T-cell counts and TCRbeta diversity were found to come mostly from T cells that had been newly produced.

TCRbeta library preparation incorporated unique molecular identifiers. From the PCR reads, TCRdb called clonotypes with MiXCR, one entry per CDR3 protein. The table lists roughly 400,000 distinct CDR3 sequences, about 40% of them singletons. From germline, CDR1 is SGHAT and CDR2 FQNNGV. The CDR3 spans 17 residues. V dropped 0 bases and J dropped 3; count of bases not matched to a gene: 9. The sample holds a few counts of this clonotype. Its antigen is unknown. This sequence joins TRBV11-2 and TRBJ2-7, with 9 bases aligning to TRBD2. This material consisted of PBMCs, taken before TCRalphabeta/CD19-depleted stem cell transplant. The source is a girl aged 2-10 years with aplastic anemia, due to receive a stem cell transplant. DNA of the CDR3: TGTGCCAGCAGCTTAGATGAGGGCGGACTAGCGTACTACGAGCAGTACTTC. Its translation: CASSLDEGGLAYYEQYF.